This entry lists 18 T cell receptor beta chains sequenced from one sample in a study of blood T cells in healthy people across ages. Next came a second PCR, run for 7 to 11 cycles, which used a sample-barcoded 5' primer along with a J-beta primer mix. TCRdb used MiXCR to reprocess the 5' RACE reads, holding one entry per CDR3 protein. The repertoire has under 800,000 distinct CDR3 sequences, around 21% of them found once; the top ten carry roughly 3.4%. Source material: blood. These TCRs come from a man between 65 and 79 years old in good health.

The J gene is TRBJ1-1, the V gene TRBV12-5; D unresolved. The CDR3 length is 17 residues. Trimming left V 0 bases short and J 2 bases short, with 16 bases between. Per germline, CDR1 LGHNT and CDR2 FRNRAP. The CDR3 nucleotides are TGTGCTAGTGGTTTGGTAATGGGGTCTATGCTTAACACTGAAGCTTTCTTT. It yields the protein CASGLVMGSMLNTEAFF.

This clonotype was observed a few times. The rearrangement joins TRBV19 to TRBJ2-7; 8 positions match TRBD1. This CDR3 contains 16 residues. J lost 0 bases, V lost 1 base, and 5 bases had no gene match. Germline V gene data show CDR1 as LNHDA and CDR2 as SQIVND (reference sequence). The CDR3 loop reads CASSIASGTGSYEQYF. In DNA, the CDR3 is TGTGCCAGTAGTATAGCCTCCGGGACAGGCTCCTACGAGCAGTACTTC.

This clonotype has only a few counts. The rearrangement joins TRBV11-2 to TRBJ1-6, with D hard to call. This CDR3 spans 14 amino acids. Deletions cut 1 base from V and 5 bases from J, with 6 bases between. CDR1 SGHAT and CDR2 FQNNGV come from the germline V gene. The CDR3 nucleotides are TGTGCCAGCAGCTTAGCCACGGATAATTCACCCCTCCACTTT. The encoded protein is CASSLATDNSPLHF.

The chain employs TRBV7-2 and TRBJ2-3; 16 bases are shared with TRBD2. This CDR3 has 18 amino acids. J lost 2 bases, V lost 4 bases, and 6 bases had no gene match. Germline CDR1 is SGHTA and CDR2 is FQGNSA. CDR3 nucleotides: TGTGCCAGCAGCTGGGGACTAGCGGGAGGGCTCCCCACAGATACGCAGTATTTT. It encodes CASSWGLAGGLPTDTQYF.

The chain employs TRBV28 and TRBJ1-1; 7 bases map to TRBD1. The J segment lost 7 bases and the V segment lost 6 bases, leaving 8 bases of the junction unmatched. This CDR3 comprises 13 residues. Germline values: CDR1 MDHEN, CDR2 SYDVKM. The CDR3 DNA sequence: TGTGCCAGCAGGGCAACAGGGGTTCATGAAGCTTTCTTT. This encodes CASRATGVHEAFF.

The chain combines TRBV27 with TRBJ1-1; D not certain. Germline V gene data show CDR1 as MNHEY and CDR2 as SMNVEV (reference sequence). The V end lost 6 bases, the J end lost 1 base, and 9 bases lay between the germline ends. CDR3 length: 13 residues. The CDR3, as DNA: TGTGCCAGCAGACAACACCCGAACACTGAAGCTTTCTTT. This gives the protein CASRQHPNTEAFF.

This clonotype was seen more than once but under ten times. The rearrangement uses TRBV28 and TRBJ1-1; D uncertain. CDR1 and CDR2 from the germline V gene are MDHEN and SYDVKM. This CDR3 contains 13 residues. The V end was cut by 3 bases, the J end by 3 bases, with 8 bases between. The CDR3 spells CASSFRVDTEAFF. DNA for the CDR3: TGTGCCAGCAGTTTTCGGGTGGACACTGAAGCTTTCTTT.

At least ten counts were recorded for this clonotype. This sequence joins TRBV18 and TRBJ2-2; perhaps TRBD1 as D (6 bases). V lost 1 base and J lost 1, with 10 bases in between. CDR1 KGHSH and CDR2 LQKENI come from the germline V gene. This CDR3 spans 16 amino acids. The CDR3 reads CASSPRSQGNTGELFF. The CDR3 DNA sequence: TGTGCCAGCTCACCACGGTCACAGGGGAACACCGGGGAGCTGTTTTTT.

This clonotype was detected ten times or more. The chain employs TRBV4-1 and TRBJ2-2; D might be TRBD2 (6 bases). The ends were cut back, 1 base at V and 5 bases at J, with 14 bases in the middle. The CDR3 is 16 residues long. The germline CDR1 and CDR2 sequences are MGHRA and YSYEKL. The CDR3 reads CASSQATGVDTGELFF. CDR3 DNA sequence: TGCGCCAGCAGCCAAGCTACGGGAGTAGATACCGGGGAGCTGTTTTTT.

This clonotype was counted between two and nine times. The chain joins TRBV5-1 to TRBJ2-5, with a tentative D call TRBD1 (5 bases). Germline values: CDR1 SGHRS, CDR2 YFSETQ. V lost 4 bases, J lost 1 base, and 11 bases lay in between. This CDR3 is 14 amino acids long. This CDR3 is CASSDQGPQETQYF. The CDR3 region has the DNA TGCGCCAGCAGCGACCAGGGCCCCCAAGAGACCCAGTACTTC.

This clonotype appeared a few times. The CDR3 DNA reads TGTGCCAGCAGCAAAAGACAGGGTGACGAGACCCAGTACTTC. Its translation: CASSKRQGDETQYF. V gene TRBV7-8 combines with J gene TRBJ2-5; TRBD1 agrees at 7 bases. The ends lost 5 bases at V and 5 bases at J; junction bases unmatched: 8. The CDR3 runs 14 residues. The V gene's germline CDR1 is SGHVS and CDR2 FQNEAQ.

This clonotype showed up just a few times. The rearrangement joins TRBV20-1 to TRBJ2-5, with unresolved D. The end of the DNA is better explained by TRBJ2-1, so the J call may be wrong. This CDR3 comprises 13 residues. Germline loops: CDR1 DFQATT, CDR2 SNEGSKA (reference sequence). The CDR3 spells CSGTDGRWGEQFF. The CDR3 coding sequence is TGCAGCGGAACGGACGGTCGATGGGGTGAGCAGTTCTTC.

This clonotype has only a few counts. This chain connects TRBV5-1 to TRBJ1-2; D is ambiguous. Trimming removed 6 bases at V and 5 bases at J, with 8 bases between. The CDR3 spans 11 residues. The germline gives CDR1 SGHRS, CDR2 YFSETQ. CDR3 protein: CASNNRYGYTF. The DNA for the CDR3 is TGCGCCAGCAATAACCGGTATGGCTACACCTTC. Together with reference TRBV5-1 and TRBJ1-2, the CDR3 gives the full variable domain: KAGVTQTPRYLIKTRGQQVTLSCSPISGHRSVSWYQQTPGQGLQFLFEYFSETQRNKGNFPGRFSGRQFSNSRSEMNVSTLELGDSALYLCASNNRYGYTFGSGTRLTVV.

This clonotype came up many times. At one of its ends the junction is not consistent with the germline gene, which may arise from a read error. This chain links TRBV27 with TRBJ2-5; D uncertain. Germline CDR1 reads MNHEY; CDR2 reads SMNVEV (reference sequence). CDR3 length equals 13 residues. The DNA for the CDR3 is TGTGCCAGCAGTCTATCTCCCGGGGAGACCCAGTACTTC. This codes for CASSLSPGETQYF.

The chain combines TRBV5-5 with TRBJ1-2; 8 bases are shared with TRBD1. J was trimmed by 4 bases and V by 2 bases; bases with no gene match: 7. In germline, CDR1 is SGHKS, CDR2 YYEKEE (reference sequence). This CDR3 spans 15 amino acids. CDR3 amino acids: CASSFTGGSVYGYTF. The CDR3 nucleotides are TGTGCCAGCAGCTTTACAGGGGGAAGTGTCTATGGCTACACCTTC. The full variable domain, completed using reference TRBV5-5 and TRBJ1-2, is DAGVTQSPTHLIKTRGQQVTLRCSPISGHKSVSWYQQVLGQGPQFIFQYYEKEERGRGNFPDRFSARQFPNYSSELNVNALLLGDSALYLCASSFTGGSVYGYTFGSGTRLTVV.

The genes are TRBV28 and TRBJ2-1; the D gene is possibly TRBD2 (6 bases). The V end was cut by 8 bases, the J end by 1 base, with 9 bases between. The length of the CDR3 is 13 residues. Germline V gene sequence: CDR1 MDHEN, CDR2 SYDVKM. CDR3 sequence (DNA): TGTGCCAGCCAACGGGGGTCCTACAATGAGCAGTTCTTC. This codes for CASQRGSYNEQFF. Drawing the rest from reference TRBV28 and TRBJ2-1, the complete variable domain is DVKVTQSSRYLVKRTGEKVFLECVQDMDHENMFWYRQDPGLGLRLIYFSYDVKMKEKGDIPEGYSVSREKKERFSLILESASTNQTSMYLCASQRGSYNEQFFGPGTRLTVL.

V and J are TRBV9 and TRBJ2-2; D is perhaps TRBD1 or TRBD2 (5 bases each). CDR3 length equals 16 residues. Germline-derived CDR1 and CDR2 are SGDLS and YYNGEE. V lost 0 bases and J lost 0, with 9 bases in between. The CDR3 DNA follows: TGTGCCAGCAGCGTAGGGATGGGGGCGAACACCGGGGAGCTGTTTTTT. It translates to CASSVGMGANTGELFF.

This clonotype was counted only a few times. The gene calls are TRBV12-3 or TRBV12-4 and TRBJ2-2; D might be TRBD2 (6 bases). Trimming stripped 9 bases from V and 0 bases from J, with 17 bases between. The CDR3 totals 16 residues. The CDR3 sequence is CASHTGVIANTGELFF. The CDR3 DNA sequence: TGTGCCAGTCACACGGGGGTCATCGCGAACACCGGGGAGCTGTTTTTT.